This T cell receptor beta chain is from a study of OX40 agonist ivuxolimab in advanced cancers. Study context: Ivuxolimab doses were 0.01, 0.1, 0.3, 1.5, 3 or 10 mg/kg every 2 weeks. The study, taken as a whole, reports: Normalized T-cell clonal expansion was also low in some nonresponders. With doses of 0.1 to 3.0 mg/kg, CD4+ and CD8+ blood T cells had undergone clonal expansion by week 6.

Patients were excluded for autoimmune disease history or systemic immunosuppression. This clone was recorded a few times. Its specificity is not known. The repertoire was sequenced with immunoSEQ multiplex PCR; TCRdb's copy has only in-frame clones and lacks some. The table has roughly 53,000 clones, around nine tenths seen once. Trimming took 3 bases from V and 10 from J, leaving 9 bases between them. Germline CDR1 is SEHNR and CDR2 is FQNEAQ (reference sequence). CDR3 length: 11 residues. The clonotype was recovered from an adult with an advanced solid tumor such as melanoma, head and neck, liver or kidney cancer. This sequence joins TRBV7-9 and TRBJ1-1, with TRBD1 as a possible D gene (6 bases). The sequenced sample was CD4+ or CD8+ T cells sorted from blood, obtained in a trial of the OX40 agonist ivuxolimab. The CDR3 sequence is CASSLEQGAFF. CDR3 nucleotides: TGTGCCAGCAGCTTGGAACAGGGAGCTTTCTTT.